A selection of T cell receptor beta chains follows, all from one sample in a study of T-cell memory formation after mild COVID-19. TCRdb called the 5' RACE reads again in MiXCR, with one record for every CDR3 protein. The sample comprises a few hundred thousand distinct CDR3 sequences, 15% to 20% of which are singletons, and about a fifth rests with the top ten. The specimen sequenced was PBMCs or a T cell subset sorted from them (not recorded which). These receptors all stem from a man aged 18-30 years who had mild COVID-19 (a few samples of this study predate the infection). Cell type and time point are not known. The CDR3 runs from the conserved cysteine through the conserved F or W. Each record gives: V gene, J gene, D gene, clone size, CDR3 DNA, CDR3 protein. A D gene is named only where the DNA matches it firmly. The listing skips clone size in some rows; elsewhere it reads once, few, many or a size class.

TRBV6-1	TRBJ2-6	NA	many	TGTGCCAGCAGTCCTTGGGATTCAGCTGGGGCCAACGTCCTGACTTTC	CASSPWDSAGANVLTF
TRBV7-2	TRBJ2-3	NA	few	TGTGCCAGCAGCCGGGCTACTAGCACAGATACGCAGTATTTT	CASSRATSTDTQYF
TRBV7-2	TRBJ2-3	NA	few	TGTGCCAGCACCCCCTATGGCAGGCAGGGGCGCACAGATACGCAGTATTTT	CASTPYGRQGRTDTQYF
TRBV20-1	TRBJ2-2	NA	NA	TGCAGTGCTAGAGATCCACGGGGGACCGGGGAGCTGTTTTTT	CSARDPRGTGELFF
TRBV7-2	TRBJ2-1	TRBD2	few	TGTGCCAGCAGCGCCCATCTAGCGGATCATGAGCAGTTCTTC	CASSAHLADHEQFF
TRBV7-3	TRBJ2-3	TRBD1	few	TGTGCCAGCAGCCCGGGACAGGGAGATACGCAGTATTTT	CASSPGQGDTQYF
TRBV7-9	TRBJ2-3	TRBD1	NA	TGTGCCAGCAGCCGAACCCCAGGGGGCAACACAGATACGCAGTATTTT	CASSRTPGGNTDTQYF
TRBV4-1	TRBJ1-4	NA	NA	TGCGCCAGCAGCCAAGGGGGTTGGGACGATCAAAAACTGTTTTTT	CASSQGGWDDQKLFF
TRBV7-2	TRBJ2-5	TRBD2	many	TGTGCCAGCAGCTCAGCGGGGACCCAAGAGACCCAGTACTTC	CASSSAGTQETQYF
TRBV27	TRBJ2-1	NA	NA	TGTGCCAGCAGTGCGCTAGACAGATCAGCAGGCAATGAGCAGTTCTTC	CASSALDRSAGNEQFF
TRBV6-1	TRBJ2-3	TRBD2	NA	TGTGCCAGCAGTAACACAGTACTAGCGGGCACAGATACGCAGTATTTT	CASSNTVLAGTDTQYF
TRBV27	TRBJ2-7	NA	NA	TGTGCCAGCAGTTTAGGATCGGGAACAGAGCAGTACTTC	CASSLGSGTEQYF
TRBV5-1	TRBJ2-1	NA	NA	TGCGCCAGCAGCCCCGAGCGACACCATGAGCAGTTCTTC	CASSPERHHEQFF
TRBV12-3/TRBV12-4	TRBJ2-3	NA	NA	TGTGCCAGCAGTTTAGACAGGGCGAGGACAGATACGCAGTATTTT	CASSLDRARTDTQYF
TRBV29-1	TRBJ2-3	TRBD1	many	TGCAGCGTTAGGACAGGGGGCAGGACAGATACGCAGTATTTT	CSVRTGGRTDTQYF
TRBV5-1	TRBJ2-3	NA	few	TGCGCCAGCAGCTCTGCCGTGGCGAAGGATACGCAGTATTTT	CASSSAVAKDTQYF
TRBV7-3	TRBJ2-1	TRBD2	few	TGTGCCAGCAGCCCGAGCGGGGTCTCCTACAATGAGCAGTTCTTC	CASSPSGVSYNEQFF
TRBV20-1	TRBJ1-1	NA	few	TGCAGTGCTATCCACACAGGGATAAATGAAGCTTTCTTT	CSAIHTGINEAFF
TRBV2	TRBJ2-7	NA	few	TGTGCCGGGCGAGGGATGTCAAGCTCCTACGAGCAGTACTTC	CAGRGMSSSYEQYF
TRBV6-1	TRBJ1-5	NA	NA	TGTGCCAGCAGTGGGCAGGTTGGAAAGCCCCAGCATTTT	CASSGQVGKPQHF
TRBV7-2	TRBJ2-1	NA	NA	TGTGCCAGCAGTCCCACCCGGGGCTCCTACAATGAGCAGTTCTTC	CASSPTRGSYNEQFF
TRBV6-5	TRBJ1-5	NA	NA	TGTGCCAGCAGTTACAGGGGACCCCGCCAGCCCCAGCATTTT	CASSYRGPRQPQHF
TRBV7-3	TRBJ2-7	NA	NA	TGTGCCAGCAGCTTAAAGCCGAGACTATACGAGCAGTACTTC	CASSLKPRLYEQYF
TRBV18	TRBJ2-6	TRBD1	few	TGTGCCAGCTCAGCCGACAGGGGGCTTCCTGGGGCCAACGTCCTGACTTTC	CASSADRGLPGANVLTF
TRBV6-6	TRBJ2-2	TRBD1	NA	TGTGCCAGCAGTTGGGGGACAGGCGGGGAGCTGTTTTTT	CASSWGTGGELFF
TRBV15	TRBJ2-1	TRBD2	NA	TGTGCCACCAGCAGAGTATCTAGCGGGATGAATGAGCAGTTCTTC	CATSRVSSGMNEQFF
TRBV20-1	TRBJ1-5	NA	NA	TGCAGTGCTAGGGATCGGCGGGGAATTCAGCCCCAGCATTTT	CSARDRRGIQPQHF
TRBV28	TRBJ1-5	NA	NA	TGTGCCAGCATCCCGGCCGGGGCTGGGGATCAGCCCCAGCATTTT	CASIPAGAGDQPQHF
TRBV5-1	TRBJ1-1	NA	NA	TGCGCCAGCTCGGAAGTCGGGGAAGGGACTGAAGCTTTCTTT	CASSEVGEGTEAFF
TRBV5-1	TRBJ1-1	NA	few	TGCGCCAGCAGCGACCAAGGGGGGACTGAAGCTTTCTTT	CASSDQGGTEAFF
TRBV6-2/TRBV6-3	TRBJ2-1	TRBD1	few	TGTGCCAGCAGAGGGGGACAGGGGGCGAAGAATGAGCAGTTCTTC	CASRGGQGAKNEQFF
TRBV24-1	TRBJ2-3	NA	few	TGTGCCACCAGTGATGGGTATACAGATACGCAGTATTTT	CATSDGYTDTQYF
TRBV4-3	TRBJ2-1	NA	few	TGCGCCAGCAGCCAAGTTTTTGGGCTTAACAGGGAGCAGTTCTTC	CASSQVFGLNREQFF
TRBV6-5	TRBJ2-7	NA	NA	TGTGCCAGCAGTTACTCGAAAGCCTACGAGCAGTACTTC	CASSYSKAYEQYF
TRBV14	TRBJ2-1	NA	NA	TGTGCCAGCAGCCAAGTGGTGGGGGGAAATGAGCAGTTCTTC	CASSQVVGGNEQFF
TRBV4-1	TRBJ2-2	NA	NA	TGCGCCAGCAGCCCCTTCGGGACGTTCAACACCGGGGAGCTGTTTTTT	CASSPFGTFNTGELFF
TRBV14	TRBJ1-2	TRBD1	few	TGTGCCAGCAGCACCCCGGGACAGGGTACAGCTAACTATGGCTACACCTTC	CASSTPGQGTANYGYTF
TRBV7-2	TRBJ1-5	TRBD1	NA	TGTGCCAGCAGCGTAGGGACAGGGGTTTGGGGTCAGCCCCAGCATTTT	CASSVGTGVWGQPQHF
TRBV4-3	TRBJ2-3	TRBD2	NA	TGCGCCAGCAGCCAAGAAGAAAAGCGGGGAAAATCAGATACGCAGTATTTT	CASSQEEKRGKSDTQYF
TRBV5-1	TRBJ2-2	NA	many	TGCGCCAGCAGCTTGGAAAGGGCGAACACCGGGGAGCTGTTTTTT	CASSLERANTGELFF
TRBV11-2	TRBJ2-3	NA	NA	TGTGCCAGCAGCCGGGTAGCGAGCACAGATACGCAGTATTTT	CASSRVASTDTQYF
TRBV11-2	TRBJ2-7	NA	few	TGTGCCAGCAGCTCCTCCGGGACACTTCACTACGAGCAGTACTTC	CASSSSGTLHYEQYF
TRBV6-6	TRBJ1-6	NA	few	TGTGCCAGCTCTTGGGTTGAGTATAATTCACCCCTCCACTTT	CASSWVEYNSPLHF
TRBV7-2	TRBJ1-3	TRBD1	NA	TGTGCCAGCAGCTTAGTCCCCGGACAGGTTCTTACTGGAAACACCATATATTTT	CASSLVPGQVLTGNTIYF
TRBV5-1	TRBJ2-3	TRBD2	NA	TGCGCCAGCAGCTTGGCCGGGGTGGGACTAGGGGCAGATACGCAGTATTTT	CASSLAGVGLGADTQYF
TRBV5-1	TRBJ2-7	NA	few	TGCGCCAGCAGCTTGGACCCAGGGGGGGGCTACGAGCAGTACTTC	CASSLDPGGGYEQYF
TRBV6-1	TRBJ2-1	NA	NA	TGTGCCAGCAGCAGAGAAGCCGCAGGGTACAATGAGCAGTTCTTC	CASSREAAGYNEQFF
TRBV28	TRBJ2-3	NA	few	TGTGCCAGCAGTTTTCCGTTCCGGATTAGGGACTTCGTGCCAGATACGCAGTATTTT	CASSFPFRIRDFVPDTQYF
TRBV4-2	TRBJ2-3	TRBD2	NA	TGTGCCAGCAGCCAAGACCCCCTTAGCGGGGGGGCAGATACGCAGTATTTT	CASSQDPLSGGADTQYF
TRBV27	TRBJ2-1	NA	few	TGTGCCAGCAGTTTTGATGGGAATGAGCAGTTCTTC	CASSFDGNEQFF
TRBV6-2/TRBV6-3	TRBJ2-2	TRBD1	NA	TGTGCCAGCAGTATCCTTCCGGGACAGGGTTCCGGGGAGCTGTTTTTT	CASSILPGQGSGELFF
TRBV5-4	TRBJ2-3	TRBD1	NA	TGTGCCAGCAGCTTGGGGTCGGACAGGAGCCTAGATACGCAGTATTTT	CASSLGSDRSLDTQYF
TRBV7-2	TRBJ1-5	TRBD1	NA	TGTGCCAGTGGGGACAGGAGCAATCAGCCCCAGCATTTT	CASGDRSNQPQHF
TRBV7-2	TRBJ1-4	NA	NA	TGTGCCAGCAGCCAAACAGGGAATTGGGAAAAACTGTTTTTT	CASSQTGNWEKLFF
TRBV30	TRBJ2-7	TRBD2	few	TGTGCCTGGAGTGGGTCGGCGGGAGCTGCCTACGAGCAGTACTTC	CAWSGSAGAAYEQYF
TRBV6-2/TRBV6-3	TRBJ2-3	NA	NA	TGTGCCAGCAGTTACCCCTTACAGGGTCCAGATACGCAGTATTTT	CASSYPLQGPDTQYF
TRBV20-1	TRBJ2-1	TRBD1	few	TGCAGTGCCCAAATCAGGGGGAACTCAAGGAATGAGCAGTTCTTC	CSAQIRGNSRNEQFF
TRBV15	TRBJ1-1	NA	few	TGTGCCACCAGCAGTGAGATCGGAAGATTTGAAGCTTTCTTT	CATSSEIGRFEAFF